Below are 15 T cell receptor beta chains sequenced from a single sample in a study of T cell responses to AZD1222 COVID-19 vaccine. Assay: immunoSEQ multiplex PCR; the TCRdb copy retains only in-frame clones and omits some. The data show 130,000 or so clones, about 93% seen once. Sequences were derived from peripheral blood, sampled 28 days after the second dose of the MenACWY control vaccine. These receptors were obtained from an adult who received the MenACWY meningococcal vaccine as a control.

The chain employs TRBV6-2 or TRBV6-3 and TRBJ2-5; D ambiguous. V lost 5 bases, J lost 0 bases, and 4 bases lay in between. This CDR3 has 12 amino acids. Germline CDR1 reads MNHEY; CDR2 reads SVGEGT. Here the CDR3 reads CASSGYQETQYF. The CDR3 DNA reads TGTGCCAGCAGTGGCTACCAAGAGACCCAGTACTTC.

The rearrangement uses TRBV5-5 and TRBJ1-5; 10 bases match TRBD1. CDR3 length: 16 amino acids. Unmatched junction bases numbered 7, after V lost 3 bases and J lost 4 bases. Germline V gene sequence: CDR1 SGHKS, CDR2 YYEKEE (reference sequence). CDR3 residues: CASSWKTGGRNQPQHF. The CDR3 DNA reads TGTGCCAGCAGCTGGAAGACAGGGGGCCGTAATCAGCCCCAGCATTTT.

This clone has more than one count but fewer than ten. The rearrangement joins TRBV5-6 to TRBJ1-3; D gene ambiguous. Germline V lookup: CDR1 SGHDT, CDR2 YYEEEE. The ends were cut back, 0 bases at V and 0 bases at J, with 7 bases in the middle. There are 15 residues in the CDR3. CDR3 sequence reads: CASSLGVPSGNTIYF. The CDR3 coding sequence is TGTGCCAGCAGCTTGGGTGTCCCCTCTGGAAACACCATATATTTT.

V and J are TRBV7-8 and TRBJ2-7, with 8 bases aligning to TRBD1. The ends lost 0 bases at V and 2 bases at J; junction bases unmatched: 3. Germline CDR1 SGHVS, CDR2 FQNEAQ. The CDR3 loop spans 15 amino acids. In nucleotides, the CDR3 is TGTGCCAGCAGCTTAGCTCAGGGGGCTGCCTACGAGCAGTACTTC. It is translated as CASSLAQGAAYEQYF. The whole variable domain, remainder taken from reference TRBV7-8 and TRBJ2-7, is GAGVSQSPRYKVAKRGQDVALRCDPISGHVSLFWYQQALGQGPEFLTYFQNEAQLDKSGLPSDRFFAERPEGSVSTLKIQRTQQEDSAVYLCASSLAQGAAYEQYFGPGTRLTVT.

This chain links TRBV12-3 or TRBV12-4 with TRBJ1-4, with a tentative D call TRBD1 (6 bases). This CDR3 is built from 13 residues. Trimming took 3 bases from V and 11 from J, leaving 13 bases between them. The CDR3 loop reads CASSLRGADKLFF. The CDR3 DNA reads TGTGCCAGCAGTTTGCGGGGGGCGGACAAACTGTTTTTT.

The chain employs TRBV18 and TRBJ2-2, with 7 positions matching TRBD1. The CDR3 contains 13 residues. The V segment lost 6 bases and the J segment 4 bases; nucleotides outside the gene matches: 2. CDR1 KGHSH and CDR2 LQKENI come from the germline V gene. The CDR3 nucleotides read TGTGCCAGCTCGGGACAGTTCACCGGGGAGCTGTTTTTT. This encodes CASSGQFTGELFF.

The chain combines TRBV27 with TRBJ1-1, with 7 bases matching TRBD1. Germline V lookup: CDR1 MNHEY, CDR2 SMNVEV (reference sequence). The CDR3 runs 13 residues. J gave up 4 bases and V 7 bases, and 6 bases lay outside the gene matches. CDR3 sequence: CASTLAGGTEAFF. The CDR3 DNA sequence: TGTGCCAGCACATTAGCAGGGGGCACTGAAGCTTTCTTT.

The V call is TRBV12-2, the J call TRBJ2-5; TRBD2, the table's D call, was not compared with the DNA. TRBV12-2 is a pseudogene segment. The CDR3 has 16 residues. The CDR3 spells CASRKPLAGALGTQYF. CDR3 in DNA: TGTGCAAGTCGCAAACCCCTAGCGGGGGCCCTGGGGACCCAGTACTTC.

The CDR3 DNA follows: TGTGCCAGCAGCCCTGGGCCACAGAATGGCTACACCTTC. Encoded protein: CASSPGPQNGYTF. The chain links TRBV5-8 to TRBJ1-2; the D is unclear. In germline, CDR1 is SGHTS, CDR2 YDEGEE. The CDR3 has 13 amino acids. Trimming pared 4 bases from V and 6 bases from J, leaving 13 bases between.

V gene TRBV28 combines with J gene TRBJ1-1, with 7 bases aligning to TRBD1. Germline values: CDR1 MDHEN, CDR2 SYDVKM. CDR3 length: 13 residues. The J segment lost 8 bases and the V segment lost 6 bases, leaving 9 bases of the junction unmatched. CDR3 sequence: CASRRDRVGEAFF. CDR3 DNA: TGTGCCAGCAGAAGAGACAGGGTTGGGGAAGCTTTCTTT.

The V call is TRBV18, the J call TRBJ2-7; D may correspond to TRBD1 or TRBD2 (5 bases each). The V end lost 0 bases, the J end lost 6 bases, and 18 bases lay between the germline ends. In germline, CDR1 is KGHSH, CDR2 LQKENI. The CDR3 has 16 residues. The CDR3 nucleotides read TGTGCCAGCTCACCACCCGGGACCCCGACCCTCCCCGAGCAGTACTTC. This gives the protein CASSPPGTPTLPEQYF.

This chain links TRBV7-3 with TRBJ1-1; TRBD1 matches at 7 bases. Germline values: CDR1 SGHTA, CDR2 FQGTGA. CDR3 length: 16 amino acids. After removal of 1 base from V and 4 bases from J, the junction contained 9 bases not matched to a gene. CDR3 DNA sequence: TGTGCCAGCAGCTTAAGCCCAGACAGGGCGGGCACTGAAGCTTTCTTT. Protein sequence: CASSLSPDRAGTEAFF.

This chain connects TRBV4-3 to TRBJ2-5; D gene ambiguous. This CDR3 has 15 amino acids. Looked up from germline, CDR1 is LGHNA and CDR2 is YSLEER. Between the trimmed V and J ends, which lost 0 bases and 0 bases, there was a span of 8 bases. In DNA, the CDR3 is TGCGCCAGCAGCCAAGATGGCAGCTACCAAGAGACCCAGTACTTC. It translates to CASSQDGSYQETQYF.

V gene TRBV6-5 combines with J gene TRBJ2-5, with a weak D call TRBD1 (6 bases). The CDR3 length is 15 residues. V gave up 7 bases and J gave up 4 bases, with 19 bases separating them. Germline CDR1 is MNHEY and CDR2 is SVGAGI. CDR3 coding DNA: TGTGCCAGCACCCCCATCAGGGGCTCCCTAGAGACCCAGTACTTC. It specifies CASTPIRGSLETQYF.

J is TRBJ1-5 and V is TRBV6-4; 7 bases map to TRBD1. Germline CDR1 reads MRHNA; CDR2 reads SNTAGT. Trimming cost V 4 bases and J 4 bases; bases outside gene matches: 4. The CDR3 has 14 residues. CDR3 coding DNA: TGTGCCAGCAGTGCCACAGGGGAGAATCAGCCCCAGCATTTT. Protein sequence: CASSATGENQPQHF.